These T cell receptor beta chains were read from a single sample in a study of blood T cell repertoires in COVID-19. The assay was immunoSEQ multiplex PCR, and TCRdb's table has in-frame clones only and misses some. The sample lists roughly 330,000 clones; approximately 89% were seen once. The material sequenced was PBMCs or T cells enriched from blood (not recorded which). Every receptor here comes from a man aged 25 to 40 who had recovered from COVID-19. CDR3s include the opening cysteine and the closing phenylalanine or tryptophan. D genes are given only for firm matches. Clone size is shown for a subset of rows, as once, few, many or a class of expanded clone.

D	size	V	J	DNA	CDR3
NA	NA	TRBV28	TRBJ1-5	TGTGCCAGCAGTCCCCCCGCCGGGGGGGTGGTGGGCAATCAGCCCCAGCATTTT	CASSPPAGGVVGNQPQHF
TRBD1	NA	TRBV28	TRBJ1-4	TGTGCCAGCAGGCTTCAGGGGGCTAATGAAAAACTGTTTTTT	CASRLQGANEKLFF
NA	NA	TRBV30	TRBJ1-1	TGTGCCTGGAGTGTGCACGTAGTTATGCCGGAAGCTTTCTTT	CAWSVHVVMPEAFF
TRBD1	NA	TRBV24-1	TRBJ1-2	TGTGCCACCAGTGACCCCGACAGGGAACCTAACTATGGCTACACCTTC	CATSDPDREPNYGYTF
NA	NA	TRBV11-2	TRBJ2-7	TGTGCCAGCAGCTTAGTGCGCGGCCTCTCCTACGAGCAGTACTTC	CASSLVRGLSYEQYF
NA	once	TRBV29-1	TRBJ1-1	TGCAGCGTTGTCCCATTGAACACTGAAGCTTTCTTT	CSVVPLNTEAFF
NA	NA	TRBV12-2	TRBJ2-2	TGTGCAAGTCGCTTAGATCTCCAGGGTTCAGGGGAGCTGTTTTTT	CASRLDLQGSGELFF
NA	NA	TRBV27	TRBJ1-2	TGTGCCAGCAGTTTATCGATGCGGGGCGGCTACACCTTC	CASSLSMRGGYTF
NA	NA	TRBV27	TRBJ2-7	TGTGCCAGCAGTCACACTCCGGGAACCTACGAGCAGTACTTC	CASSHTPGTYEQYF
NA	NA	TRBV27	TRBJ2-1	TGTGCCATCTTGGACAGCTACAATGAGCAGTTCTTC	CAILDSYNEQFF
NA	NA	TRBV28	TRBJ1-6	TGTGCCAGCAGTTTGCAGGGGCCGGTTTCACCCCTCCACTTT	CASSLQGPVSPLHF